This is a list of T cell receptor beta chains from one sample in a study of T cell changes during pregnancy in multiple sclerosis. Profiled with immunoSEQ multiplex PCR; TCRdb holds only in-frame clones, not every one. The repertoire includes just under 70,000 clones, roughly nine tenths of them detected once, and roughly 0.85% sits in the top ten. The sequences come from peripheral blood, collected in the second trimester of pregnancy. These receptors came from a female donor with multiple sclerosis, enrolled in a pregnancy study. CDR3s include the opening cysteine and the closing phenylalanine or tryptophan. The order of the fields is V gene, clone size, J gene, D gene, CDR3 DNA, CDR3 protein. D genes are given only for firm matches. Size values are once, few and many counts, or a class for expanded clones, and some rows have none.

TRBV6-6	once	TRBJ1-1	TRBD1	TGTGCCAGCAGAAACAGGGGTTTCAATACTGAAGCTTTCTTT	CASRNRGFNTEAFF
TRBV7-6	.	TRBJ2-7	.	TGTGCCAGCAGCTTATCGGGTGGCGAGCAGTACTTC	CASSLSGGEQYF
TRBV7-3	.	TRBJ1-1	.	TGTGCCAGCAGCCCCGCGGGGCACCTTGGGTGGACTGAAGCTTTCTTT	CASSPAGHLGWTEAFF
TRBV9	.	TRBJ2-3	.	TGTGCCAGCAGCGTAGCTGATACGCAGTATTTT	CASSVADTQYF
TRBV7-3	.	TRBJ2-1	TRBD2	TGTGCCAGCAGTTTAGCGGGGGGGAACTACAATGAGCAGTTCTTC	CASSLAGGNYNEQFF
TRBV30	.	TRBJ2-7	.	TGTGCCTGGAACGTAGGGGGCTACGAGCAGTACTTC	CAWNVGGYEQYF
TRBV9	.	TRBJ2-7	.	TGTGCCAGCTCCGGGTTGACCGCTGGGAGCGAGCAGTACTTC	CASSGLTAGSEQYF
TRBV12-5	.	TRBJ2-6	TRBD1	TGTGCTAGTGGTTTGGTACAGGGGGCGCCTGGGGCCAACGTCCTGACTTTC	CASGLVQGAPGANVLTF
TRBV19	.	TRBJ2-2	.	TGTGCCAGTAGTTTTGCCAGAACCTTGACCGGGGAGCTGTTTTTT	CASSFARTLTGELFF
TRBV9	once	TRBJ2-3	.	TGTGCCAGCAGGGGCTTGAGCACAGATACGCAGTATTTT	CASRGLSTDTQYF
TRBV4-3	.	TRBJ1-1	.	TGCGCCAGCAGCCAAGTGGCCTGGGGGGGCACTGAAGCTTTCTTT	CASSQVAWGGTEAFF
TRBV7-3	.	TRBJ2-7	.	TGTGCCAGCAGCTCCCCGGGACTCTCCTACGAGCAGTACTTC	CASSSPGLSYEQYF
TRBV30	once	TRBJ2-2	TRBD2	TGTGCCTGGAGTGTAAGGCTAGCGGGGGTGTTAACCGGGGAGCTGTTTTTT	CAWSVRLAGVLTGELFF
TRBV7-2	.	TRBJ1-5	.	TGTGCCAGCAGCCCGGACAGAGATCAGCCCCAGCATTTT	CASSPDRDQPQHF
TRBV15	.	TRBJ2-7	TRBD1	TGTGCCACCAGCCTTGCCGACAGGGCATTCTACGAGCAGTACTTC	CATSLADRAFYEQYF
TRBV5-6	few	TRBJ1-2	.	TGTGCCAGCAGCGAGGTCTCCTATGGCTACACCTTC	CASSEVSYGYTF
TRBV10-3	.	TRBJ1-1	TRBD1	TGTGCCATCAGTGAGGTGACAGGGCGAGCTTTCTTT	CAISEVTGRAFF
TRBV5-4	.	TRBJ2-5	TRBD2	TGTGCCAGCAGCTTGGAAGCGGGGGAAGAGACCCAGTACTTC	CASSLEAGEETQYF
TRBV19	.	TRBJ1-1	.	TGTGCCAGTAGGACCATGGGGGACATAAGAAACACTGAAGCTTTCTTT	CASRTMGDIRNTEAFF
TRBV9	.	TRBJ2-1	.	TGTGCCAGCACCGTCTCCGGGGGTGCCTACAATGAGCAGTTCTTC	CASTVSGGAYNEQFF
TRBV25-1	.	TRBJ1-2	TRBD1	TGTGCCAGCAGTCGAGGGCAGGGGGGTTCCTATGGCTACACCTTC	CASSRGQGGSYGYTF
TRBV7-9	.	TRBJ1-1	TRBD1	TGTGCCAGCAGCTTAGCCCAACAGGGGTTGGGGACTGAAGCTTTCTTT	CASSLAQQGLGTEAFF
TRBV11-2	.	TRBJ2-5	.	TGTGCCAGCAGCCGAGCGGAGACCCAGTACTTC	CASSRAETQYF
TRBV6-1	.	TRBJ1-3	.	TGTGCCAGCAGGTTACACTCTGGAAACACCATATATTTT	CASRLHSGNTIYF
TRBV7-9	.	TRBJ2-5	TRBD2	TGTGCCAGCAGCTTCCTTAGCGGGGGGGAGACCCAGTACTTC	CASSFLSGGETQYF
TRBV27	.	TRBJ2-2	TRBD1	TGTGCCAGCAGTCACTGGGACAGCGCCGGGGAGCTGTTTTTT	CASSHWDSAGELFF
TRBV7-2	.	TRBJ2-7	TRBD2	TGTGCCAGCAGTCCCCGGGCGGGGGACGAGCAGTACTTC	CASSPRAGDEQYF
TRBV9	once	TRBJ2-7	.	TGTGCCAGCAGTCCCCGGGACACCGCCTACGAGCAGTACTTC	CASSPRDTAYEQYF
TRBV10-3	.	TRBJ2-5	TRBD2	TGTGCCACCTCCGGGACTAGCGGGGGGGAAGAGACCCAGTACTTC	CATSGTSGGEETQYF
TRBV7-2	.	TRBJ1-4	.	TGTGCCAGCAGCCCCGGACATTCAACTAATGAAAAACTGTTTTTT	CASSPGHSTNEKLFF
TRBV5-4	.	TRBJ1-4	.	TGTGCCAGCAGCTCGAGTTTTGCAACTAATGAAAAACTGTTTTTT	CASSSSFATNEKLFF
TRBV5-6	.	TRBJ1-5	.	TGTGCCAGCAGCGCGGTAGGGGAGGGCAATCAGCCCCAGCATTTT	CASSAVGEGNQPQHF
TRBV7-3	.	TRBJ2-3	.	TGTGCCAGCAGCTCCGGCCGTCAGGGAGATACGCAGTATTTT	CASSSGRQGDTQYF
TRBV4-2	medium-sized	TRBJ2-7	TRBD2	TGTGCCAGCAGCCAAAGTCGGGGGGGATCCTACGAGCAGTACTTC	CASSQSRGGSYEQYF
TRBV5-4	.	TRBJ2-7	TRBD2	TGTGCCAGCAGCTTGGAAGGCGGGAGCTCCTACGAGCAGTACTTC	CASSLEGGSSYEQYF
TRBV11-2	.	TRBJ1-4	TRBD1	TGTGCCAGCAGCCTCAGACAGGGGAGGGAAAAACTGTTTTTT	CASSLRQGREKLFF
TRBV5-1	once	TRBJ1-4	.	TGCGCCAGCAGCTCGGCGGGGGGCCCTATGGAAAAACTGTTTTTT	CASSSAGGPMEKLFF
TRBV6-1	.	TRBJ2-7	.	TGTGCCAGCAGTGTGGACATTTTCGCCTACGAGCAGTACTTC	CASSVDIFAYEQYF
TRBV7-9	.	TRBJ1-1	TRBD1	TGTGCCAGCAGCGACCCGGGACAGCCCTCGCTTGAAGCTTTCTTT	CASSDPGQPSLEAFF
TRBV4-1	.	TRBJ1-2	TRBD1	TGCGCCAGCAGCCGTGGGGGACAGGGGCAAGGCTACACCTTC	CASSRGGQGQGYTF
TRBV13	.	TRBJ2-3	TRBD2	TGTGCCAGCAGCTCCCCTAGCGGGGGGTCGGTAGATACGCAGTATTTT	CASSSPSGGSVDTQYF
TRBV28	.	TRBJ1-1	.	TGTGCCAGCAGCTTTTCCAGGAACACTGAAGCTTTCTTT	CASSFSRNTEAFF
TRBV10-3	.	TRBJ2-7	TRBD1	TGTGCCATCAGTGACCCTGGGACAGGTTGGGGCTCCTACGAGCAGTACTTC	CAISDPGTGWGSYEQYF
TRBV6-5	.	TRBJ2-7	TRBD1	TGTGCCAGCAGTGACTCGGACAGGGGCGAGCAGTACTTC	CASSDSDRGEQYF
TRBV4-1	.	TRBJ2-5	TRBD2	TGCGCCAGCAGCGAGAGGGCTAGCGGGGGGTATACGGAGACCCAGTACTTC	CASSERASGGYTETQYF
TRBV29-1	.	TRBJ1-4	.	TGCAGCGCCCGCTCCACACAGGGTAGAGGGGAAAAACTGTTTTTT	CSARSTQGRGEKLFF
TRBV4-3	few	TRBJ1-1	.	TGCGCCAGCAGCCAACGAACGGGCACTGAAGCTTTCTTT	CASSQRTGTEAFF
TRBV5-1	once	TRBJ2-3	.	TGCGCCAGCAGCGGAAGACTAGAACCCACAGATACGCAGTATTTT	CASSGRLEPTDTQYF
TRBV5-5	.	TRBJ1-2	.	TGTGCCAGCAGCACCAGGGGTGGCTACACCTTC	CASSTRGGYTF
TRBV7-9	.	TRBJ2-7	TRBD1	TGTGCCAGCAGCCCGACAGGGAACTACGAGCAGTACTTC	CASSPTGNYEQYF